The rows below give T cell receptor beta chains drawn from one sample of a study of cytomegalovirus exposure and HLA in healthy donors. Libraries were prepared by immunoSEQ multiplex PCR; TCRdb keeps only in-frame clonotypes and omits some of them. The sample yields approximately 90,000 clones, approximately 80% seen once. Specimen: PBMCs. Receptor source: a woman aged 40 to 50 in good health and CMV-seronegative. Both conserved end residues are part of each CDR3. A D gene is named only where the DNA matches it firmly. Some rows have no size entry. The others give once, few or many, or a class for an expanded clone.

TRBJ1-1,-,TRBV20-1,10,-,TGCAGTGCTTTCGGCACTGAAGCTTTCTTT,CSAFGTEAFF
TRBJ1-1,-,TRBV18,15,-,TGTGCCAGCTCACCAAGGGGGGGTCTGAACACTGAAGCTTTCTTT,CASSPRGGLNTEAFF
TRBJ2-7,-,TRBV18,17,TRBD1,TGTGCCAGCTCACCCCGTGTACCGGGACAGGGGGCTTCCGAGCAGTACTTC,CASSPRVPGQGASEQYF
TRBJ1-2,-,TRBV5-6,15,-,TGTGCCAGCAGCTTGTTGGGCAGGCTTAGCTATGGCTACACCTTC,CASSLLGRLSYGYTF
TRBJ2-7,-,TRBV10-2,14,-,TGCGCCAGCAGTGAAAGCCGGGGGGCCCACGAGCAGTACTTC,CASSESRGAHEQYF
TRBJ2-5,-,TRBV5-1,13,TRBD1,TGCGCCAGCAGGGAAAGACAGGGAGAGACCCAGTACTTC,CASRERQGETQYF
TRBJ1-1,-,TRBV2,14,TRBD1,TGTGCCAGCACCAGGACAGGGGGGGTCGGTGAAGCTTTCTTT,CASTRTGGVGEAFF
TRBJ2-2,-,TRBV6-5,14,TRBD2,TGTGCCAGCAGTCACTCCAGCGGGGGGAGGGAGCTGTTTTTT,CASSHSSGGRELFF
TRBJ2-2,once,TRBV6-5,14,-,TGTGCCAGCAGTTCCCGCCGGGGCACCGGGGAGCTGTTTTTT,CASSSRRGTGELFF
TRBJ1-1,-,TRBV5-4,14,-,TGTGCCAGCAGCATACAGGGTACGAACACTGAAGCTTTCTTT,CASSIQGTNTEAFF
TRBJ2-3,-,TRBV14,15,TRBD2,TGTGCCAGCAGCCAAGGACCTGGGAGGGTCGGTACGCAGTATTTT,CASSQGPGRVGTQYF
TRBJ2-7,-,TRBV7-8,16,TRBD2,TGTGCCAGCCAATCTAGCGGGGGCGAGGTCTTCTACGAGCAGTACTTC,CASQSSGGEVFYEQYF
TRBJ1-2,-,TRBV28,11,-,TGTGCCAGCAGTTGGAAGACAGGCTACACCTTC,CASSWKTGYTF
TRBJ1-1,-,TRBV6-6,14,-,TGTGCCAGCAGTTACGGCGCGGGGAGCACTGAAGCTTTCTTT,CASSYGAGSTEAFF
TRBJ1-1,few,TRBV11-3,15,-,TGTGCCAGCAGCTTAGGTACGGGGATGAACACTGAAGCTTTCTTT,CASSLGTGMNTEAFF
TRBJ1-1,-,TRBV10-2,15,TRBD1,TGCGCCAGCAACAAGGGGGCTTTGGCATACACTGAAGCTTTCTTT,CASNKGALAYTEAFF
TRBJ1-6,few,TRBV11-3,14,TRBD1,TGTGCCAGCAGCTTGACAGGGTACGGTTCACCCCTCCACTTT,CASSLTGYGSPLHF
TRBJ2-7,-,TRBV19,15,TRBD1,TGTGCCAGTAGTACAAAACCAGGGGGATCTTACGAGCAGTACTTC,CASSTKPGGSYEQYF
TRBJ1-1,-,TRBV9,15,-,TGTGCCAGCAGCGTAGATGGCAGTTTCAACACTGAAGCTTTCTTT,CASSVDGSFNTEAFF
TRBJ2-2,once,TRBV5-1,15,-,TGCGCCAGCAGCCTCGGGGGGCGGAACACCGGGGAGCTGTTTTTT,CASSLGGRNTGELFF
TRBJ1-2,-,TRBV6-6,14,TRBD1,TGTGCCAGCAGTTACGAGGGGGCGGCCTATGGCTACACCTTC,CASSYEGAAYGYTF
TRBJ1-1,-,TRBV4-3,11,-,TGCGCCAGCAGCCAGGGGGGGGAAGCTTTCTTT,CASSQGGEAFF
TRBJ1-4,-,TRBV7-9,14,TRBD1,TGTGCCAGCATCCCGGACAGGGAGGGTGAAAAACTGTTTTTT,CASIPDREGEKLFF
TRBJ2-7,few,TRBV1,15,-,TGCACCAGCAGCCCCAGACTAGCTGTGAATTACGAGCAGTACTTC,CTSSPRLAVNYEQYF
TRBJ1-4,few,TRBV5-1,13,-,TGCGCCAGCAGCTTAGAGGCTAATGAAAAACTGTTTTTT,CASSLEANEKLFF
TRBJ2-7,-,TRBV27,13,-,TGTGCCGGCAGCTTTCAGGGTTCGTACGAGCAGTACTTC,CAGSFQGSYEQYF
TRBJ2-6,-,TRBV4-2,17,-,TGTGCCAGCAGCCCTTGGCGGGGAGGTTCTGGGGCCAACGTCCTGACTTTC,CASSPWRGGSGANVLTF
TRBJ1-6,-,TRBV6-1,11,-,TGTGCCAGCAGCCTAAAATCACCCCTCCACTTT,CASSLKSPLHF
TRBJ1-5,-,TRBV6-1,13,-,TGTGCCAGCAGCCCAGGGGCAGATCAGCCCCAGCATTTT,CASSPGADQPQHF
TRBJ1-5,-,TRBV7-2,12,-,TGTGCCAGCAGCTTACCGAATCAGCCCCAGCATTTT,CASSLPNQPQHF
TRBJ2-3,-,TRBV19,14,-,TGTGCCAGTAGTATGCCGAGGAACACAGATACGCAGTATTTT,CASSMPRNTDTQYF
TRBJ2-5,-,TRBV18,16,TRBD2,TGTGCCAGCTCACCGGTTGCGGGGGAAATCCAAGAGACCCAGTACTTC,CASSPVAGEIQETQYF
TRBJ2-3,-,TRBV5-4,16,TRBD1,TGTGCCAGCAGCTCGAAGGGACAGGGATACACAGATACGCAGTATTTT,CASSSKGQGYTDTQYF
TRBJ2-3,few,TRBV4-3,14,TRBD2,TGCGCCAGCAGCCAATTCGGGGGGGTAGATACGCAGTATTTT,CASSQFGGVDTQYF
TRBJ2-7,-,TRBV9,15,TRBD2,TGTGCCAGCAGCGCGGGACTAGCGGGGACAAACGAGCAGTACTTC,CASSAGLAGTNEQYF
TRBJ1-4,-,TRBV7-9,15,-,TGTGCCAGCAGCTTAGCTGTCGGGGCTAATGAAAAACTGTTTTTT,CASSLAVGANEKLFF
TRBJ2-7,-,TRBV2,10,TRBD1,TGTGCCTGCGCAGGGGGACAGGGATACTTC,CACAGGQGYF
TRBJ1-1,-,TRBV5-1,13,TRBD1,TGCGCCAGCAGCTGGGACAGGCCTTCTGAAGCTTTCTTT,CASSWDRPSEAFF
TRBJ1-2,-,TRBV7-9,15,-,TGTGCCAGCAGCTTACGGCAGGGAGGCGACTATGGCTACACCTTC,CASSLRQGGDYGYTF
TRBJ1-1,-,TRBV4-3,16,TRBD1,TGCGCCAGCACCACGAATTCAGGGGGGTCCAACACTGAAGCTTTCTTT,CASTTNSGGSNTEAFF
TRBJ2-1,-,TRBV4-1,18,TRBD2,TGCGCCAGCAGCCTACGGACTAGCGGGGGGAGGTCCTACAATGAGCAGTTCTTC,CASSLRTSGGRSYNEQFF
TRBJ1-1,-,TRBV4-1,13,-,TGCGCCAGCAGCCAAGTAGCGATACGGGAAGCTTTCTTT,CASSQVAIREAFF
TRBJ1-4,-,TRBV15,17,-,TGTGCCACCAGCAGAGGCTCAGCAGGGTGGGCTAATGAAAAACTGTTTTTT,CATSRGSAGWANEKLFF
TRBJ2-3,-,TRBV5-1,13,TRBD1,TGCGCCAGCAGCTCGAGGGACAGCCGTACGCAGTATTTT,CASSSRDSRTQYF
TRBJ2-5,-,TRBV6-1,16,-,TGTGCCAGCAGTGCAGGCGAGGTTGGCGGGGGCGAGACCCAGTACTTC,CASSAGEVGGGETQYF
TRBJ2-1,-,TRBV5-1,14,-,TGCGCCAGCAGCTTAGGCGGGTTTCCAAATGAGCAGTTCTTC,CASSLGGFPNEQFF
TRBJ1-4,-,TRBV10-3,15,-,TGTGCCATCAGTGACAACGCCCGAGGATTCGAAAAACTGTTTTTT,CAISDNARGFEKLFF
TRBJ2-3,-,TRBV5-6,15,TRBD2,TGTGCCAGCACCCCACAACTAGCGAATTCAGATACGCAGTATTTT,CASTPQLANSDTQYF
TRBJ2-6,-,TRBV19,18,-,TGTGCCAGTAGAGGATGGGACACGGCGTCTTTTGGGGCCAACGTCCTGACTTTC,CASRGWDTASFGANVLTF
TRBJ1-1,-,TRBV5-1,14,TRBD1,TGCGCCAGCAGCCGGACAGGGTCGAACACTGAAGCTTTCTTT,CASSRTGSNTEAFF
TRBJ1-2,-,TRBV6-6,16,TRBD1,TGTGCCAGCAGACCGACCGGACAGGGAAGGAACTATGGCTACACCTTC,CASRPTGQGRNYGYTF
TRBJ2-3,-,TRBV7-6,16,TRBD2,TGTGCCAGCAGCACCCTAGCGGGGGGTCGCACAGATACGCAGTATTTT,CASSTLAGGRTDTQYF